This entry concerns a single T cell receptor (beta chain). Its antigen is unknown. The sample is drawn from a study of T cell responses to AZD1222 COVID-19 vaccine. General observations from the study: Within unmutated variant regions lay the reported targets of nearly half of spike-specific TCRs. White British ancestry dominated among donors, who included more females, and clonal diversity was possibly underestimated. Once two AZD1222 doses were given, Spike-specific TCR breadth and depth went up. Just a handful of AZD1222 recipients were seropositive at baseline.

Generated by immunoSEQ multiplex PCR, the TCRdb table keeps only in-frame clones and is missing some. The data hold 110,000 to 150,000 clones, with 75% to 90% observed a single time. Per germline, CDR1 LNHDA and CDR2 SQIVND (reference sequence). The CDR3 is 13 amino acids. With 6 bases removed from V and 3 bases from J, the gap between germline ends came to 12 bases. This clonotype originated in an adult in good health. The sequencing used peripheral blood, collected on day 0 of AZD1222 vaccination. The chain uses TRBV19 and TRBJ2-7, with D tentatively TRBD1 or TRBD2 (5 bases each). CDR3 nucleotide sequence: TGTGCCAGTAGCACCGGGACCAGCTACGAGCAGTACTTC. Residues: CASSTGTSYEQYF. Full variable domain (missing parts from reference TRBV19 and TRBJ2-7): DGGITQSPKYLFRKEGQNVTLSCEQNLNHDAMYWYRQDPGQGLRLIYYSQIVNDFQKGDIAEGYSVSREKKESFPLTVTSAQKNPTAFYLCASSTGTSYEQYFGPGTRLTVT.